This paragraph reports one T cell receptor beta chain. Its antigen is unidentified. This sample stems from a study of T cell responses to AZD1222 COVID-19 vaccine. The CDR3 length is 13 residues. CDR1 is SNHLY, CDR2 FYNNEI, per germline. With V trimmed by 6 bases and J by 7 bases, 6 bases remained unmatched. Generated by immunoSEQ multiplex PCR, the TCRdb table keeps only in-frame clones and is missing some. The table records roughly 150,000 clones, about 92% of them present only once. Notes on the study in general: At 160-218 and 743-854, vaccine-associated CD4 TCRs were dominant, and they spanned spike. Elevations in Spike-specific TCR breadth and depth followed administration of two AZD1222 doses.

The specimen was peripheral blood, collected 28 days after the second AZD1222 dose. The source of this sequence is an adult who received the AZD1222 COVID-19 vaccine. The gene calls are TRBV2 and TRBJ1-2; 9 nucleotides align to TRBD1. The CDR3 reads CASRPTTGGGYTF. The CDR3 DNA follows: TGTGCCAGCAGGCCTACGACAGGGGGTGGCTACACCTTC.